The 28 T cell receptor beta chains below come from one sample, sequenced in a study of OX40 agonist ivuxolimab in advanced cancers. Measured with immunoSEQ multiplex PCR; TCRdb has only the in-frame clones, and not every one. Of roughly 16,000 clones listed, about 76% were seen once; the top ten hold around 11%. Sequencing was performed on CD4+ or CD8+ T cells sorted from blood, taken in a trial of the OX40 agonist ivuxolimab. The receptors were sampled from an adult with an advanced solid tumor such as melanoma, head and neck, liver or kidney cancer.

The V call is TRBV2, the J call TRBJ2-7; D assignment may be TRBD1 or TRBD2 (6 bases each). V was trimmed by 5 bases and J by 3 bases, leaving 26 bases between them. This CDR3 contains 18 residues. Germline-derived CDR1 and CDR2 are SNHLY and FYNNEI. CDR3 residues: CASSSLGGTNSRFYEQYF. The CDR3 nucleotides are TGTGCCAGCAGTTCCCTGGGGGGCACTAATTCAAGGTTCTACGAGCAGTACTTC. The variable domain in full, completed from reference TRBV2 and TRBJ2-7, reads EPEVTQTPSHQVTQMGQEVILRCVPISNHLYFYWYRQILGQKVEFLVSFYNNEISEKSEIFDDQFSVERPDGSNFTLKIRSTKLEDSAMYFCASSSLGGTNSRFYEQYFGPGTRLTVT.

The CDR3 spells CASSLQGSNTEAFF. DNA for the CDR3: TGTGCCAGCAGCCTACAGGGTTCTAACACTGAAGCTTTCTTT. The chain is built from TRBV27 and TRBJ1-1; D possibly corresponds to TRBD1 (6 bases). Trimming stripped 6 bases from V and 2 bases from J, with 13 bases between. The CDR3 extends over 14 amino acids. CDR1 and CDR2 (germline): MNHEY, SMNVEV (reference sequence).

The chain joins TRBV29-1 to TRBJ2-5, with TRBD2 as a possible D gene (5 bases). Germline lookup yields CDR1 SQVTM and CDR2 ANQGSEA. The germline V and J ends were trimmed by 1 base and 5 bases, with 17 bases remaining between them. This CDR3 is 15 amino acids long. In nucleotides, the CDR3 is TGCAGCGTTGAAGTAGGAGTCTCGGGGAGCGAGACCCAGTACTTC. Its protein product is CSVEVGVSGSETQYF.

This chain links TRBV9 with TRBJ2-2; D is possibly TRBD1 (5 bases). Per germline, CDR1 SGDLS and CDR2 YYNGEE. Trimming took off 0 bases at V and 0 bases at J, with 9 bases between the two ends. This CDR3 region has 16 residues. The CDR3 loop reads CASSVEDKANTGELFF. The DNA for the CDR3 is TGTGCCAGCAGCGTAGAGGACAAAGCGAACACCGGGGAGCTGTTTTTT.

By sample share, this clone is medium-sized. This chain joins TRBV5-1 and TRBJ1-2; D might be TRBD1 (6 bases). Deletions cut 0 bases from V and 5 bases from J, with 14 bases between. There are 15 residues in the CDR3. The germline gives CDR1 SGHRS, CDR2 YFSETQ. The DNA for the CDR3 is TGCGCCAGCAGCTTGGACAGGGACTTGTTTTATGGCTACACCTTC. It codes for CASSLDRDLFYGYTF.

In DNA, the CDR3 is TGTGCCGCAGGGATCCTGAGCGGGGTCCACACAGATACGCAGTATTTT. Translation gives CAAGILSGVHTDTQYF. The rearrangement links TRBV2 to TRBJ2-3; 7 bases match TRBD2. The J segment lost 2 bases and the V segment lost 11 bases, leaving 16 bases of the junction unmatched. Germline CDR1 and CDR2: SNHLY and FYNNEI. CDR3 length: 16 residues.

The rearrangement uses TRBV13 and TRBJ1-2; TRBD1 aligns across 9 bases. Germline assignment: CDR1 PRHDT and CDR2 FYEKMQ (reference sequence). The CDR3 is 18 amino acids. V lost 5 bases to trimming and J lost 0 bases; unmatched junction nucleotides: 13. CDR3 nucleotide sequence: TGTGCCAGCAGCCCAACCGGGACAGGGAGATTTCCTAACTATGGCTACACCTTC. Translating gives CASSPTGTGRFPNYGYTF.

The chain employs TRBV6-1 and TRBJ1-2; D remains ambiguous. V was pared by 0 bases and J by 4 bases, with 12 bases between. The CDR3 extends over 15 amino acids. The V gene's germline CDR1 is MNHNS and CDR2 SASEGT. CDR3 protein: CASSEALRTIYGYTF. CDR3 DNA: TGTGCCAGCAGTGAAGCCCTTAGAACTATCTATGGCTACACCTTC.

This clone was recorded a few times. The same CDR3 can be traced to other DNA sequences in this sample. CDR3 DNA sequence: TGTGCCAGCAGTTACCGAGGCAGCAATTCACCCCTCCACTTT. The encoded protein is CASSYRGSNSPLHF. The chain uses TRBV6-5 and TRBJ1-6; D gene uncertain. Germline V gene sequence: CDR1 MNHEY, CDR2 SVGAGI. Trimming took 2 bases from V and 7 from J, leaving 9 bases between them. The length of the CDR3 is 14 residues.

The chain links TRBV7-9 to TRBJ1-1, with D perhaps TRBD1 (5 bases). V was shortened by 1 base and J by 11 bases, with 14 bases between the two germline ends. Germline V CDR1 and CDR2: SEHNR, FQNEAQ (reference sequence). The CDR3 loop spans 13 amino acids. Here the CDR3 DNA reads TGTGCCAGCAGCTTAGGGGGCGGCGGACTTGCTTTCTTT. It yields the protein CASSLGGGGLAFF.

The chain combines TRBV7-9 with TRBJ1-1; possibly TRBD1 for D (5 bases). Germline V gene data show CDR1 as SEHNR and CDR2 as FQNEAQ (reference sequence). V was clipped by 3 bases and J by 0 bases, with 14 bases between them. The CDR3 consists of 16 residues. CDR3 amino acids: CASSFFPGGLNTEAFF. CDR3 nucleotides: TGTGCCAGCAGCTTCTTTCCCGGGGGGTTGAACACTGAAGCTTTCTTT.

The count of this clone is one. V and J are TRBV9 and TRBJ1-5, with D possibly matching TRBD1 (5 bases). The V and J ends lost 3 bases and 0 bases respectively, with 10 bases between them. There are 15 residues in the CDR3. Germline lookup yields CDR1 SGDLS and CDR2 YYNGEE. The CDR3 protein is CASSEGFSSNQPQHF. Written as DNA, the CDR3 is TGTGCCAGCAGCGAGGGGTTTAGTAGCAATCAGCCCCAGCATTTT.

The chain recombines TRBV19 with TRBJ1-2; D unclear. V was trimmed by 6 bases and J by 4 bases, leaving 15 bases between them. Germline V lookup: CDR1 LNHDA, CDR2 SQIVND (reference sequence). The CDR3 spans 14 residues. CDR3 sequence reads: CASRTPGSPYGYTF. The CDR3 bases are TGTGCCAGTAGGACCCCCGGGAGCCCCTATGGCTACACCTTC. The full variable domain, in which reference TRBV19 and TRBJ1-2 provide the parts outside the CDR3, is DGGITQSPKYLFRKEGQNVTLSCEQNLNHDAMYWYRQDPGQGLRLIYYSQIVNDFQKGDIAEGYSVSREKKESFPLTVTSAQKNPTAFYLCASRTPGSPYGYTFGSGTRLTVV.

CDR3 bases: TGTGCCAGCAGCTTGGACAGGACTAACTATGGCTACACCTTC. Its translation: CASSLDRTNYGYTF. V usage is TRBV13 and J usage is TRBJ1-2, with 7 bases aligning to TRBD1. Trimming took 3 bases from V and 0 from J; bases not matched to a gene: 1. From germline, CDR1 is PRHDT and CDR2 FYEKMQ (reference sequence). The CDR3 runs 14 residues.

The rearrangement uses TRBV7-8 and TRBJ1-2; TRBD1 matches at 11 bases. Looked up from germline, CDR1 is SGHVS and CDR2 is FQNEAQ. The CDR3 is 18 residues long. The J segment lost 0 bases and the V segment lost 2 bases, leaving 8 bases of the junction unmatched. CDR3: CASSLWGTGGPANYGYTF. The CDR3 bases are TGTGCCAGCAGCTTATGGGGGACAGGGGGTCCAGCTAACTATGGCTACACCTTC.

V and J are TRBV6-5 and TRBJ2-7; D may be TRBD1 (6 bases). The CDR3 is made up of 13 amino acids. Trimming took off 2 bases at V and 1 base at J, with 6 bases between the two ends. Germline lookup yields CDR1 MNHEY and CDR2 SVGAGI. The CDR3 nucleotides are TGTGCCAGCAGTTACGGGACATCCTACGAGCAGTACTTC. Translation gives CASSYGTSYEQYF.

The chain has TRBV4-1 and TRBJ1-2; D remains unclear. The CDR3 has 14 amino acids. Per germline, CDR1 MGHRA and CDR2 YSYEKL. The V end was cut by 1 base, the J end by 3 bases, with 9 bases between. As DNA, the CDR3 is TGCGCCAGCAGCCAAGCAGGAAAGTACTATGGCTACACCTTC. Its protein is CASSQAGKYYGYTF.

This chain joins TRBV10-2 and TRBJ2-3, with D possibly called TRBD1 or TRBD2 (6 bases each). CDR1 is WSHSY and CDR2 is SAAADI in the germline V gene. This CDR3 contains 18 residues. V was shortened by 2 bases and J by 3 bases, with 21 bases between the two germline ends. CDR3 loop: CASSEPWTEGVRTDTQYF. Here the CDR3 DNA reads TGCGCCAGCAGTGAGCCTTGGACGGAGGGGGTGAGGACAGATACGCAGTATTTT.

This clone was observed a few times. The chain is built from TRBV5-1 and TRBJ2-2; the match to TRBD1 covers 8 bases. Germline CDR1 reads SGHRS; CDR2 reads YFSETQ. The CDR3 contains 17 residues. V lost 4 bases, J lost 4 bases, and 12 bases stayed unmatched. The CDR3 bases are TGCGCCAGCAGCCCCAACCCGACAGGGGTGATCACCGGGGAGCTGTTTTTT. Translating gives CASSPNPTGVITGELFF.

In this sample, this clone turned up once. V usage is TRBV19 and J usage is TRBJ2-3, with TRBD1 matching 8 bases. With V trimmed by 5 bases and J by 3 bases, 7 bases remained unmatched. Germline CDR1 and CDR2: LNHDA and SQIVND (reference sequence). The CDR3 extends over 15 amino acids. The CDR3 region has the DNA TGTGCCAGTAGTCCAGGGACAGGTATGACAGATACGCAGTATTTT. It codes for CASSPGTGMTDTQYF.

The chain recombines TRBV11-1 with TRBJ1-2; no clear D. The V and J ends lost 1 base and 8 bases respectively, with 8 bases between them. CDR1 and CDR2 from the germline V gene are SGHAT and FQDESV (reference sequence). This CDR3 region has 12 residues. The CDR3 is CASSLGAGGYTF. The CDR3 nucleotides read TGTGCCAGCAGCTTAGGGGCGGGCGGCTACACCTTC.

This clone was seen once. The rearrangement uses TRBV6-5 and TRBJ1-3, with a weak D call TRBD1 (6 bases). With 6 bases removed from V and 10 bases from J, the gap between germline ends came to 22 bases. From germline, CDR1 is MNHEY and CDR2 SVGAGI. There are 15 residues in the CDR3. The CDR3 loop is CASSLSGRTGHTIYF. The DNA of the CDR3 is TGTGCCAGCAGCCTTTCCGGACGCACGGGACATACCATATATTTT.

The CDR3 reads CASSPTGSYEQYF. The CDR3 nucleotides read TGTGCCAGCAGTCCCACCGGGTCCTACGAGCAGTACTTC. The chain recombines TRBV27 with TRBJ2-7; D gene ambiguous. Trimming cost V 5 bases and J 1 base, with 9 bases left between them. CDR3 length: 13 amino acids. Germline V gives CDR1 MNHEY, CDR2 SMNVEV (reference sequence).

This clone appeared a few times. One junction end disagrees with the germline gene, perhaps due to a read error. Other DNA sequences in this specimen translate into the identical CDR3. The chain carries TRBV5-1 and TRBJ2-7; TRBD1 agrees at 11 bases. Germline CDR1 reads SGHRS; CDR2 reads YFSETQ. The CDR3 sequence is 14 residues long. The CDR3 region is CASSPGQGVYEQYF. The CDR3 DNA is TGTGCCAGCAGTCCGGGACAGGGGGTTTACGAGCAGTACTTC.

This chain uses TRBV6-5 with TRBJ2-7; D unclear. Germline CDR1 reads MNHEY; CDR2 reads SVGAGI. CDR3 length: 13 amino acids. V dropped 2 bases and J dropped 4 bases, with 9 bases sitting between them. Here the CDR3 reads CASSYGLGYEQYF. CDR3 DNA sequence: TGTGCCAGCAGTTACGGGCTTGGTTACGAGCAGTACTTC.

The chain recombines TRBV7-3 with TRBJ1-2, with no clear D. The length of the CDR3 is 15 residues. V was trimmed by 0 bases and J by 4 bases, leaving 12 bases between them. Germline CDR1 and CDR2: SGHTA and FQGTGA. CDR3 coding DNA: TGTGCCAGCAGCTTAACAGGAAACAGCCCCTATGGCTACACCTTC. As protein: CASSLTGNSPYGYTF.

About this clone: A read error may account for a junction end that differs from germline. V usage is TRBV6-1 and J usage is TRBJ1-5; D is ambiguous. Germline V lookup: CDR1 MNHNS, CDR2 SASEGT. This CDR3 has 14 residues. CDR3 in DNA: TGTGCCAGCACCGAGATAGGGAGCAACCAGCCCCAGCATTTT. This encodes CASTEIGSNQPQHF.

The chain joins TRBV11-2 to TRBJ2-7; 10 positions match TRBD1. The CDR3 has 16 residues. The J segment lost 5 bases and the V segment lost 4 bases, leaving 11 bases of the junction unmatched. CDR1 and CDR2 from the germline V gene are SGHAT and FQNNGV. CDR3 residues: CASSSERDRGGDEQYF. The CDR3 DNA reads TGTGCCAGCAGCTCCGAGCGGGACAGGGGAGGCGACGAGCAGTACTTC. The whole variable domain, remainder taken from reference TRBV11-2 and TRBJ2-7, is EAGVAQSPRYKIIEKRQSVAFWCNPISGHATLYWYQQILGQGPKLLIQFQNNGVVDDSQLPKDRFSAERLKGVDSTLKIQPAKLEDSAVYLCASSSERDRGGDEQYFGPGTRLTVT.